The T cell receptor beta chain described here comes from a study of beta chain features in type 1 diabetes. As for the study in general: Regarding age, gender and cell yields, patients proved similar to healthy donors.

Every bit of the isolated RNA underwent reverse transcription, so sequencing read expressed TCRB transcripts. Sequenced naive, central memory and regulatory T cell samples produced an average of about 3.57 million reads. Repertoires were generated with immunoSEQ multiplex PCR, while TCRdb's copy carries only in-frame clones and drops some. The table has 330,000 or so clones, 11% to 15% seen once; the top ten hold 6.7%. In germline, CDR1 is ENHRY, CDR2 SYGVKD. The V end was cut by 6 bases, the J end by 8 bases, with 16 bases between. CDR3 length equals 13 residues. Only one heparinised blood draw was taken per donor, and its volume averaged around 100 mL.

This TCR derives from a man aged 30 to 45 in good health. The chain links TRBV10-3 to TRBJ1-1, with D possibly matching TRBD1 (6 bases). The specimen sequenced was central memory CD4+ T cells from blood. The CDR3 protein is CAISDRKGREAFF. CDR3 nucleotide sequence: TGTGCCATCAGCGACAGGAAGGGGAGAGAAGCTTTCTTT.